This T cell receptor beta chain was profiled in a study of T cell repertoires in aging, cancer and after chemotherapy (dated by TCRdb to the late 2010s). Background for the entire study: Six donor age groups were covered, ranging from 30 or younger up to 70 or older, and each group contained at least three individuals. Control TCR repertoires from healthy donors were recorded over several months to years, and clear clonal overlap was observed across re-sampling. To look at immunoaging and at how T cells reconstitute after chemotherapy, the study profiled TCR beta repertoires in peripheral blood from both healthy donors and cancer patients. The complete dataset included around 9 million TCR reads. Alongside about 97 healthy donors serving as a reference group, the cohort included some 220 cancer patients, of whom roughly 91 had hematological cancers and 124 had solid cancers.

Multiplex touch-down PCR with a mixed TRB-A/B primer pool was used to amplify rearranged TRB sequences covering the V, D and J segments. Illumina adapters and sample indices were added to the amplicons in two consecutive PCR reactions performed with Phusion HS II polymerase. Amplicons were gel-purified using the NucleoSpin Gel and PCR Clean-up kit and were subsequently checked with Qubit and an Agilent 2100 Bioanalyzer. Sequencing of libraries was carried out on an Illumina MiSeq in 600-cycle, single-indexed, paired-end runs. The source study handled its data this way. MiXCR versions 2.12 and 3.0.5 were used to process TRB sequences. Each unique CDR3 nucleotide sequence counted as one clone, and only productive sequences with at least two reads were retained. Shannon diversity, evenness, clonality (one minus evenness), and alpha-parameterized diversity profiles from alpha 0 to 5 were included as repertoire metrics. The IGoR algorithm was used to calculate generation probabilities for clones in the paired samples taken before and after chemotherapy. TCRdb took the public reads, trimmed them with fastp at Q25, ran MiXCR for clone calling and kept in-frame beta chains. CDR3 protein duplicates are merged, each entry listing the most common genes and DNA. The V and J calls come from TCRdb's annotation, not from the publication. The sample includes around 12,000 distinct CDR3 sequences, with roughly 25% observed a single time. The ten largest account for 45% to 50% of the sample.

Overall results and qualifications from the work: According to the authors, the repertoire data do not allow conclusions to be drawn about immunological memory after chemotherapy. Compared with age-matched healthy donors, untreated patients with either hematological or solid cancers had significantly lower TCR diversity in the blood along with higher clonality. In healthy donors, the decline in TCR diversity with age was mainly due to loss of richness, whereas in cancer patients loss of evenness also played a role. An increase in median generation probability over the chemotherapy interval was observed in both cancer cohorts, suggesting that the repertoire was reconstituted through rebound thymic output.

Details on this clonotype: No antigen is known for it. Qualities for individual bases were not recorded, and no much larger clone is one base off.

TCR beta rearrangements were amplified from genomic DNA isolated from peripheral blood, not from sorted cells or RNA. Germline trimming: 3 bases from V, 2 bases from J; junction bases outside gene matches: 5. For CDR1 and CDR2, the germline V gene lists KGHSH and LQKENI. From cysteine to phenylalanine, the CDR3 is 15 amino acids long. This entry keeps only the CDR3 DNA: 45 bases, framed from base 1. This sequence originates from a human donor in good health. The rearranged chain carries TRBV18 and TRBJ2-5, and TRBD1 matches 8 of the central bases. The sequenced sample consisted of blood. The nucleotide sequence is TGTGCCAGCTCACCCGGACAGGGTAGTCAAGAGACCCAGTACTTC. Its protein product is CASSPGQGSQETQYF.